This is a list of T cell receptor beta chains from one sample in a study of cytomegalovirus exposure and HLA in healthy donors. Assay: immunoSEQ multiplex PCR; the TCRdb copy retains only in-frame clones and omits some. Counted here are under 150,000 clones, about 80% occurring once; the ten biggest clones make up 1.7%. Sequencing was done on a sample of PBMCs. The receptor set was obtained from a woman aged 25 to 45 in good health and CMV-seronegative. The CDR3 runs from the conserved cysteine through the conserved F or W. D genes are given only for firm matches. Expanded clones get a size class; other rows say once, few or many, or leave the size out.

>.|13|TRBJ2-1|TRBV27|.
CASSLLPGTEQFF
TGTGCCAGCAGTTTATTACCCGGGACAGAGCAGTTCTTC
>.|16|TRBJ2-2|TRBV9|.
CASSPPGNANTGELFF
TGTGCCAGCAGCCCGCCGGGAAACGCGAACACCGGGGAGCTGTTTTTT
>.|13|TRBJ2-7|TRBV9|.
CASSVGEHYEQYF
TGTGCCAGCAGCGTAGGGGAGCACTACGAGCAGTACTTC
>TRBD1|18|TRBJ1-4|TRBV4-3|once
CASSQDLNGGTGGEKLFF
TGCGCCAGCAGCCAAGATCTTAACGGGGGAACAGGGGGAGAAAAACTGTTTTTT
>.|11|TRBJ2-7|TRBV20-1|.
CSATPGYEQYF
TGCAGTGCCACCCCAGGCTACGAGCAGTACTTC
>TRBD1|14|TRBJ1-2|TRBV4-3|.
CASSQADRGYGYTF
TGCGCCAGCAGCCAAGCGGACAGGGGTTATGGCTACACCTTC
>TRBD2|18|TRBJ2-1|TRBV19|once
CASSMTSGGPAFYNEQFF
TGTGCCAGTAGTATGACTAGCGGGGGTCCGGCCTTCTACAATGAGCAGTTCTTC
>.|13|TRBJ1-1|TRBV18|few
CASSPIPASEAFF
TGTGCCAGCTCACCTATCCCGGCTAGTGAAGCTTTCTTT
>TRBD1|16|TRBJ1-1|TRBV6-6|.
CASSYATGGDYTEAFF
TGTGCCAGCAGTTACGCCACAGGGGGCGATTACACTGAAGCTTTCTTT
>.|14|TRBJ1-2|TRBV13|.
CASSSPAAPYGYTF
TGTGCCAGCAGCTCACCCGCGGCCCCCTATGGCTACACCTTC
>.|13|TRBJ1-4|TRBV6-4|once
CASSMRPEEKLFF
TGTGCCAGCAGTATGAGGCCTGAAGAAAAACTGTTTTTT
>.|14|TRBJ1-1|TRBV5-6|.
CASSLGRGRTEAFF
TGTGCCAGCAGCTTGGGCCGGGGTCGGACTGAAGCTTTCTTT
>.|14|TRBJ1-2|TRBV27|.
CASRYRGAGDGYTF
TGTGCCAGCAGATACCGGGGGGCGGGGGATGGCTACACCTTC
>.|17|TRBJ1-6|TRBV5-1|.
CASSLLSWAGENSPLHF
TGCGCCAGCAGCCTCCTCTCGTGGGCAGGGGAAAATTCACCCCTCCACTTT
>TRBD2|14|TRBJ2-4|TRBV2|.
CASGLAAVKNIQYF
TGTGCCAGCGGGCTAGCGGCTGTCAAAAACATTCAGTACTTC
>.|13|TRBJ2-1|TRBV10-2|.
CASRRGNDWEQFF
TGCGCCAGCAGACGAGGAAATGATTGGGAGCAGTTCTTC
>TRBD1|14|TRBJ1-1|TRBV2|.
CASSQPDRGTEAFF
TGTGCCAGCAGCCAGCCGGACAGGGGCACTGAAGCTTTCTTT
>TRBD1|14|TRBJ2-1|TRBV7-9|.
CASSLRTGDDEQFF
TGTGCCAGCAGCTTACGGACAGGGGATGATGAGCAGTTCTTC